The 9 T cell receptor beta chains below all came from one sample that was sequenced in a study of monozygotic twins with inflammatory bowel disease (dated by TCRdb to about 2019). The library was made by 5' RACE. The reads were generated on an Illumina HiSeq 2500. Each entry corresponds to one CDR3 protein sequence from reads that TCRdb reprocessed, and DNA is not given. The sample's table covers about 93,000 distinct CDR3 sequences. The ten largest account for around 7.2% of the sample. Sequencing input: blood. These receptors were obtained from a human donor with ulcerative colitis or Crohn's disease, or a healthy co-twin of an affected twin (not recorded which).

This chain joins TRBV18 and TRBJ2-3. CDR3 length: 17 amino acids. Germline V gives CDR1 KGHSH, CDR2 LQKENI. The CDR3 loop is CASSPPTLRSSTDTQYF.

The chain recombines TRBV4-1 with TRBJ1-2; the D call of TRBD1 rests on TCRdb alone, since no DNA is present to check it. Per the germline V gene, CDR1 is MGHRA and CDR2 is YSYEKL. The CDR3 totals 14 residues. The CDR3 region is CASSRPGANYGYTF.

CDR3: CASSGRQGGFDEQFF. The chain links TRBV7-8 to TRBJ2-1; TCRdb's D gene call, TRBD1, goes unchecked for lack of DNA. CDR1 and CDR2 (germline): SGHVS, FQNEAQ. The CDR3 covers 15 residues.

The genes are TRBV4-1 and TRBJ2-2; TCRdb's D gene call, TRBD1, goes unchecked for lack of DNA. The CDR3 has 20 amino acids. CDR1 and CDR2 from the germline V gene are MGHRA and YSYEKL. CDR3 loop: CASSQIIFGLGRTNTGELFF.

V usage is TRBV6-1 and J usage is TRBJ2-7. The CDR3 consists of 13 residues. Looked up from germline, CDR1 is MNHNS and CDR2 is SASEGT. CDR3 region: CASSEAGMDEQYF.

The chain combines TRBV7-2 with TRBJ1-2; lacking DNA, the TRBD1 call made by TCRdb goes unchecked. CDR3 length equals 17 residues. CDR1 is SGHTA and CDR2 is FQGNSA in the germline V gene. The CDR3 is CASSTRPYRGRGYGYTF.

The chain has TRBV9 and TRBJ1-1; the D call of TRBD1 rests on TCRdb alone, since no DNA is present to check it. This CDR3 has 15 amino acids. CDR1 is SGDLS and CDR2 is YYNGEE in the germline V gene. CDR3 sequence: CASSLGTGGNTEAFF.

The chain uses TRBV18 and TRBJ1-5; TCRdb's D gene call, TRBD1, goes unchecked for lack of DNA. The CDR3 has 14 amino acids. The V gene's germline CDR1 is KGHSH and CDR2 LQKENI. The CDR3 loop is CASSNYTGVAPQHF.

This chain links TRBV5-1 with TRBJ1-3; checking the TCRdb D call of TRBD1 is not possible without DNA. CDR1 SGHRS and CDR2 YFSETQ come from the germline V gene. This CDR3 spans 13 amino acids. The CDR3 protein is CASSFTGGNTIYF.